This is a list of T cell receptor beta chains from one sample in a study of OX40 agonist ivuxolimab in advanced cancers. The repertoire was sequenced with immunoSEQ multiplex PCR; TCRdb's copy has only in-frame clones and lacks some. The data contain approximately 17,000 clones, roughly four fifths of them singletons. The sample in question was CD4+ or CD8+ T cells sorted from blood, obtained in a trial of the OX40 agonist ivuxolimab. The receptors stem from an adult with an advanced solid tumor such as melanoma, head and neck, liver or kidney cancer. The CDR3 runs from the conserved cysteine through the conserved F or W. The order of the fields is V gene, J gene, clone size, D gene, CDR3 DNA, CDR3 protein. D genes are given only for firm matches. The size field is filled for only some rows; it gives once, few, many or a size class.

v_gene: TRBV6-1
j_gene: TRBJ1-2
abundance: NA
d_gene: TRBD1
CDR3nt: TGTGCCAGCAGTCAGGGGGTTGGCTACACCTTC
CDR3aa: CASSQGVGYTF

v_gene: TRBV7-2
j_gene: TRBJ2-1
abundance: NA
d_gene: NA
CDR3nt: TGTGCCAGCAGCTTAGTGACGGTTCCAAATGAGCAGTTCTTC
CDR3aa: CASSLVTVPNEQFF

v_gene: TRBV4-3
j_gene: TRBJ2-7
abundance: NA
d_gene: TRBD1
CDR3nt: TGCGCCAGCAGCCAAGAAGCGAGGGGGCTTGGCTACGAGCAGTACTTC
CDR3aa: CASSQEARGLGYEQYF

v_gene: TRBV27
j_gene: TRBJ1-2
abundance: few
d_gene: NA
CDR3nt: TGTGCCAGCAGTTTCGACGGGCCGGGCTATGGCTACACCTTC
CDR3aa: CASSFDGPGYGYTF

v_gene: TRBV5-1
j_gene: TRBJ2-3
abundance: NA
d_gene: TRBD2
CDR3nt: TGCGCCAGCAGCTTGACTAGCGGGAGCACAGATACGCAGTATTTT
CDR3aa: CASSLTSGSTDTQYF

v_gene: TRBV27
j_gene: TRBJ2-1
abundance: NA
d_gene: NA
CDR3nt: TGTGCCAGCAGTCGGCAGAACCCGACCTACAATGAGCAGTTCTTC
CDR3aa: CASSRQNPTYNEQFF

v_gene: TRBV5-1
j_gene: TRBJ1-2
abundance: NA
d_gene: NA
CDR3nt: TGCGCCAGCAGCCGACAGGAAGGGGGCTATGGCTACACCTTC
CDR3aa: CASSRQEGGYGYTF

v_gene: TRBV7-2
j_gene: TRBJ2-1
abundance: NA
d_gene: TRBD2
CDR3nt: TGTGCCAGCAGCCCTGTCGGGACTAGCGGGAGTTGGAATGAGCAGTTCTTC
CDR3aa: CASSPVGTSGSWNEQFF

v_gene: TRBV6-1
j_gene: TRBJ2-1
abundance: NA
d_gene: TRBD2
CDR3nt: TGTGCCAGCAAGGGGCGGGATAGCGGGGGGTATGAGCAGTTCTTC
CDR3aa: CASKGRDSGGYEQFF

v_gene: TRBV11-2
j_gene: TRBJ2-3
abundance: NA
d_gene: NA
CDR3nt: TGTGCCAGCAGTGATTGGACAAGGGCAGATACGCAGTATTTT
CDR3aa: CASSDWTRADTQYF

v_gene: TRBV6-1
j_gene: TRBJ2-7
abundance: NA
d_gene: NA
CDR3nt: TGTGCCAGCAGTGAGAACGAGCAGTACTTC
CDR3aa: CASSENEQYF

v_gene: TRBV19
j_gene: TRBJ1-5
abundance: NA
d_gene: NA
CDR3nt: TGTGCCAGTAGGGTGCAGGACAGTCGGGTTCAGCCCCAGCATTTT
CDR3aa: CASRVQDSRVQPQHF

v_gene: TRBV14
j_gene: TRBJ2-5
abundance: NA
d_gene: NA
CDR3nt: TGTGCCAGCAGCCCCCAACACCAGACCCAGTACTTC
CDR3aa: CASSPQHQTQYF

v_gene: TRBV27
j_gene: TRBJ1-6
abundance: NA
d_gene: TRBD1
CDR3nt: TGTGCCAGCAGTTTAAAAGGACAGGGGACTCTCCACTTT
CDR3aa: CASSLKGQGTLHF

v_gene: TRBV7-8
j_gene: TRBJ2-3
abundance: NA
d_gene: TRBD2
CDR3nt: TGTGCCAGCAGCTTAGCTATTTCTAGCGGATCAGATACGCAGTATTTT
CDR3aa: CASSLAISSGSDTQYF

v_gene: TRBV4-2
j_gene: TRBJ2-1
abundance: once
d_gene: TRBD2
CDR3nt: TGTGCCAGCAGCCAAGAACGTAGCGGGAGCATCGGTGCGCACAGTGAGCAGTTCTTC
CDR3aa: CASSQERSGSIGAHSEQFF

v_gene: TRBV5-5
j_gene: TRBJ2-4
abundance: NA
d_gene: NA
CDR3nt: TGTGCCAGCAGCCGCAGGGAACCCCCAAACATTCAGTACTTC
CDR3aa: CASSRREPPNIQYF

v_gene: TRBV27
j_gene: TRBJ1-1
abundance: NA
d_gene: NA
CDR3nt: TGTGCCAGCACTTCCCGTCGGGTGAACACTGAAGCTTTCTTT
CDR3aa: CASTSRRVNTEAFF

v_gene: TRBV6-6
j_gene: TRBJ1-1
abundance: NA
d_gene: NA
CDR3nt: TGTGCCAGCAGCCCCCCAGGGTTCGCCACTGAAGCTTTCTTT
CDR3aa: CASSPPGFATEAFF

v_gene: TRBV7-8
j_gene: TRBJ1-1
abundance: NA
d_gene: NA
CDR3nt: TGTGCCAGCAGCTTGGGGATTGGGAACACTGAAGCTTTCTTT
CDR3aa: CASSLGIGNTEAFF

v_gene: TRBV5-7
j_gene: TRBJ2-7
abundance: NA
d_gene: NA
CDR3nt: TGTGCCAGCACCCCCGGACAGATCGACGAGCAGTACTTC
CDR3aa: CASTPGQIDEQYF

v_gene: TRBV2
j_gene: TRBJ2-7
abundance: NA
d_gene: NA
CDR3nt: TGTGCCAGCAGTACCATGAGTCCCTTAATCGAGGAGCAGTACTTC
CDR3aa: CASSTMSPLIEEQYF

v_gene: TRBV5-4
j_gene: TRBJ2-3
abundance: NA
d_gene: NA
CDR3nt: TGTGCCAGCAGCGCGCCAGACACGGATACGCAGTATTTT
CDR3aa: CASSAPDTDTQYF

v_gene: TRBV5-1
j_gene: TRBJ2-7
abundance: once
d_gene: NA
CDR3nt: TGCGCCAGCAGCTTGTCCGGCCACGAGCAGTACTTC
CDR3aa: CASSLSGHEQYF

v_gene: TRBV18
j_gene: TRBJ2-7
abundance: NA
d_gene: TRBD2
CDR3nt: TGTGCCAGCTCACCGACAACTAGCGGGAGGGCCTGGTACGAGCAGTACTTC
CDR3aa: CASSPTTSGRAWYEQYF

v_gene: TRBV27
j_gene: TRBJ2-1
abundance: NA
d_gene: NA
CDR3nt: TGTGCCAGCAGTTTATTGCGGGGCGGATACAATGAGCAGTTCTTC
CDR3aa: CASSLLRGGYNEQFF

v_gene: TRBV30
j_gene: TRBJ1-2
abundance: NA
d_gene: NA
CDR3nt: TGTGCCTGCACGGGACAAACTTCTGAATCCTACGTTCATGGCTACACCTTC
CDR3aa: CACTGQTSESYVHGYTF

v_gene: TRBV10-3
j_gene: TRBJ2-7
abundance: NA
d_gene: TRBD2
CDR3nt: TGTGCCATCAGTGAGTCGGCTAGCGGGAGCTGGTGGGGGTACGAGCAGTACTTC
CDR3aa: CAISESASGSWWGYEQYF

v_gene: TRBV7-8
j_gene: TRBJ2-3
abundance: few
d_gene: NA
CDR3nt: TGTGCCAGCAGCGCCAGGGGAGGGCACACAGATACGCAGTATTTT
CDR3aa: CASSARGGHTDTQYF

v_gene: TRBV30
j_gene: TRBJ2-3
abundance: NA
d_gene: NA
CDR3nt: TGTGCCTGGAGTGTTGGCCAGGCGACAGATACGCAGTATTTT
CDR3aa: CAWSVGQATDTQYF

v_gene: TRBV6-1
j_gene: TRBJ2-7
abundance: NA
d_gene: NA
CDR3nt: TGTGCCAGCGTTTGGGGGGCAGGCGAGCAGTACTTC
CDR3aa: CASVWGAGEQYF

v_gene: TRBV20-1
j_gene: TRBJ2-1
abundance: NA
d_gene: NA
CDR3nt: TGCAGTGCTAGTAGGGAGGGCAGGGGGGTCTTC
CDR3aa: CSASREGRGVF

v_gene: TRBV28
j_gene: TRBJ1-4
abundance: NA
d_gene: NA
CDR3nt: TGTGCCAGCAGTTCGGGGGAGGAACTGTTTTTT
CDR3aa: CASSSGEELFF

v_gene: TRBV10-3
j_gene: TRBJ2-3
abundance: NA
d_gene: TRBD2
CDR3nt: TGTGCCACCACACCGCGGGAGGACTCAGATACGCAGTATTTT
CDR3aa: CATTPREDSDTQYF

v_gene: TRBV28
j_gene: TRBJ2-5
abundance: NA
d_gene: NA
CDR3nt: TGTGCCAGCAGCCCGTCCGGAGAGATAGAGACCCAGTACTTC
CDR3aa: CASSPSGEIETQYF

v_gene: TRBV30
j_gene: TRBJ1-6
abundance: NA
d_gene: NA
CDR3nt: TGTGCCTGGGGCAGGGACTATAATTCACCCCTCCACTTT
CDR3aa: CAWGRDYNSPLHF

v_gene: TRBV18
j_gene: TRBJ1-3
abundance: NA
d_gene: NA
CDR3nt: TGTGCCAGCTCGACCTCCTTCAGCTCTGGAAACACCATATATTTT
CDR3aa: CASSTSFSSGNTIYF

v_gene: TRBV10-3
j_gene: TRBJ2-3
abundance: NA
d_gene: NA
CDR3nt: TGTGCCATCAGTTACGGGCCTACAAACACAGATACGCAGTATTTT
CDR3aa: CAISYGPTNTDTQYF

v_gene: TRBV6-1
j_gene: TRBJ1-1
abundance: few
d_gene: NA
CDR3nt: TGTGCCAGCAGTGATGCCGGCGGGAACACTGAAGCTTTCTTT
CDR3aa: CASSDAGGNTEAFF

v_gene: TRBV18
j_gene: TRBJ1-5
abundance: NA
d_gene: NA
CDR3nt: TGTGCCAGCTCAGGGGTCATCGATCAGCCCCAGCATTTT
CDR3aa: CASSGVIDQPQHF

v_gene: TRBV11-2
j_gene: TRBJ1-1
abundance: NA
d_gene: NA
CDR3nt: TGTGCCAGCATCTCCCTTCCTCGGGACAAGAACACTGAAGCTTTCTTT
CDR3aa: CASISLPRDKNTEAFF

v_gene: TRBV6-5
j_gene: TRBJ1-2
abundance: NA
d_gene: TRBD1
CDR3nt: TGTGCCAGCAGTTACACACAGGGGAACTATGGCTACACCTTC
CDR3aa: CASSYTQGNYGYTF

v_gene: TRBV28
j_gene: TRBJ1-2
abundance: NA
d_gene: TRBD1
CDR3nt: TGTGCCAGCAGTTTAATTAGGGGGCGCGTCCGAGGCTACACCTTC
CDR3aa: CASSLIRGRVRGYTF

v_gene: TRBV6-1
j_gene: TRBJ1-2
abundance: once
d_gene: NA
CDR3nt: TGTGCCAGCAGTGAAGCGCTAGGATCGTATGGCTACACCTTC
CDR3aa: CASSEALGSYGYTF

v_gene: TRBV7-8
j_gene: TRBJ2-7
abundance: NA
d_gene: TRBD2
CDR3nt: TGTGCCAGCAGCCTGGGGACTAGCGGGAGCACCTACGAGCAGTACTTC
CDR3aa: CASSLGTSGSTYEQYF

v_gene: TRBV4-1
j_gene: TRBJ2-7
abundance: NA
d_gene: NA
CDR3nt: TGCGCCAGCAGCCAGGACGTTCGGTTCGAGCAGTACTTC
CDR3aa: CASSQDVRFEQYF

v_gene: TRBV5-1
j_gene: TRBJ1-1
abundance: NA
d_gene: NA
CDR3nt: TGCGCCAGCAGCTTGGAGCGGCAGCCGAACACTGAAGCTTTCTTT
CDR3aa: CASSLERQPNTEAFF

v_gene: TRBV7-8
j_gene: TRBJ2-7
abundance: NA
d_gene: NA
CDR3nt: TGTGCCAGCAGCCTAGGCCCCACAGGGACGTGGGAGCAGTACTTC
CDR3aa: CASSLGPTGTWEQYF

v_gene: TRBV6-1
j_gene: TRBJ2-7
abundance: NA
d_gene: NA
CDR3nt: TGTGCCAGCAGCACTATGCGGCAGGAACGGCAGTACTTC
CDR3aa: CASSTMRQERQYF

v_gene: TRBV6-1
j_gene: TRBJ2-5
abundance: NA
d_gene: TRBD2
CDR3nt: TGTGCCAGCAGTTTTTTTAGCGGGCAAGAGACCCAGTACTTC
CDR3aa: CASSFFSGQETQYF

v_gene: TRBV29-1
j_gene: TRBJ2-3
abundance: NA
d_gene: TRBD2
CDR3nt: TGCAGCTCATCTGAACGGACTAGCAAGGATACGCAGTATTTT
CDR3aa: CSSSERTSKDTQYF

v_gene: TRBV7-7
j_gene: TRBJ1-2
abundance: NA
d_gene: TRBD1
CDR3nt: TGTGCCAGCAGCTTGACAGGGGATTTTAACTATGGCTACACCTTC
CDR3aa: CASSLTGDFNYGYTF

v_gene: TRBV30
j_gene: TRBJ2-7
abundance: NA
d_gene: TRBD1
CDR3nt: TGTGCCTGGAGTAAGGGGGCCTACGAGCGGTACTTC
CDR3aa: CAWSKGAYERYF

v_gene: TRBV7-2
j_gene: TRBJ2-3
abundance: NA
d_gene: TRBD2
CDR3nt: TGTGCCAGCAGCTCACTAGCGGGAGGGCCCGATACGCAGTATTTT
CDR3aa: CASSSLAGGPDTQYF

v_gene: TRBV7-8
j_gene: TRBJ2-7
abundance: NA
d_gene: TRBD2
CDR3nt: TGTGCCAGCAGCTTCCCTAGCGAGGGACTAGCGGGAGGGCCTATTGACGAGCAGTACTTC
CDR3aa: CASSFPSEGLAGGPIDEQYF

v_gene: TRBV9
j_gene: TRBJ2-3
abundance: once
d_gene: TRBD2
CDR3nt: TGTGCCAGCAGCGTAGATAGCGGGAGGATTGCAGATACGCAGTATTTT
CDR3aa: CASSVDSGRIADTQYF

v_gene: TRBV9
j_gene: TRBJ2-2
abundance: NA
d_gene: NA
CDR3nt: TGTGCCAGGCAGGGGGGGCCTGGGGAGCTGTTTTTT
CDR3aa: CARQGGPGELFF

v_gene: TRBV29-1
j_gene: TRBJ2-4
abundance: NA
d_gene: TRBD1
CDR3nt: TGCAGCGTCCCCGGGGACAGATTCGAGGTCTTC
CDR3aa: CSVPGDRFEVF

v_gene: TRBV19
j_gene: TRBJ1-1
abundance: few
d_gene: NA
CDR3nt: TGTGCCAGTAGTATCAACTGGCCCACTGAAGCTTTCTTT
CDR3aa: CASSINWPTEAFF